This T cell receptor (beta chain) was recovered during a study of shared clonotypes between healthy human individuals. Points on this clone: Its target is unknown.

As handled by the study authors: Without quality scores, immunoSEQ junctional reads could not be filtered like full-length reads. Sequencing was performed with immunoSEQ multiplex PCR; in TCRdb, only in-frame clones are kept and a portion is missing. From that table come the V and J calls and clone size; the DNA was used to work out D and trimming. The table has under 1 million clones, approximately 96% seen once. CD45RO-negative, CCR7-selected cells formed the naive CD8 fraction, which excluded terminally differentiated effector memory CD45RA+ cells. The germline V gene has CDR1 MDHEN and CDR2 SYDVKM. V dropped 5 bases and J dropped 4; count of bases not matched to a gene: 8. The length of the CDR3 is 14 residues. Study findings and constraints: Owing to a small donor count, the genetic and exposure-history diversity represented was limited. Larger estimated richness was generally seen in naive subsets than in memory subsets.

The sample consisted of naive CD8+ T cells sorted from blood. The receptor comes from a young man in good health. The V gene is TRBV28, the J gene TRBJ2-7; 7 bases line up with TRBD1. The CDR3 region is CASSPPGQIYEQYF. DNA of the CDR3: TGTGCCAGCAGTCCGCCGGGACAGATATACGAGCAGTACTTC.